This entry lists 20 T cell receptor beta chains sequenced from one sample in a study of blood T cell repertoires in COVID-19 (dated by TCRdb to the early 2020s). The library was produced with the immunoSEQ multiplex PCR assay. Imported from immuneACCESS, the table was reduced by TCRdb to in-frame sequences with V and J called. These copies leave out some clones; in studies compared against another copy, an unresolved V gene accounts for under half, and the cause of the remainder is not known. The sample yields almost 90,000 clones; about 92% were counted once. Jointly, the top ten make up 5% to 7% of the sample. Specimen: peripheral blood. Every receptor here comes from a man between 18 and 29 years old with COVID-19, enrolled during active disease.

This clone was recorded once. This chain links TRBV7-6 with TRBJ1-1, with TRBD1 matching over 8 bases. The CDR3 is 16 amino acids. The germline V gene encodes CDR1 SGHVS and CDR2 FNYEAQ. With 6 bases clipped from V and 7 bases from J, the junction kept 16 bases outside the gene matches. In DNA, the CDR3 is TGTGCCAGCAGTCATCCAGGGGGCTTGGGCAACGGTGAAGCTTTCTTT. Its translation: CASSHPGGLGNGEAFF.

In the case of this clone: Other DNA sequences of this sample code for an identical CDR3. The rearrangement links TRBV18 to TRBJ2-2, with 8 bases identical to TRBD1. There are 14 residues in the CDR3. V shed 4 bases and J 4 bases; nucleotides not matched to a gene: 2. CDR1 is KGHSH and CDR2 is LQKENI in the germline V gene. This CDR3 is CASSLQGATGELFF. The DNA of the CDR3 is TGTGCCAGCTCACTTCAGGGGGCCACCGGGGAGCTGTTTTTT.

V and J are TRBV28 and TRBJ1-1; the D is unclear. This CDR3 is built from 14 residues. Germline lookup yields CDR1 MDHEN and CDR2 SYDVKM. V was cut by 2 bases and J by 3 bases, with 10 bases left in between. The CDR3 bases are TGTGCCAGCAGTTTAGTGTATCGGGACACTGAAGCTTTCTTT. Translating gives CASSLVYRDTEAFF.

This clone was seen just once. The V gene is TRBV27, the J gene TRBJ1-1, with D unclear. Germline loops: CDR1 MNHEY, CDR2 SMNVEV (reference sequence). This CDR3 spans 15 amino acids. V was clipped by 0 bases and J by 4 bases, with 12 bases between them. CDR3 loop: CASSLSSAGSTEAFF. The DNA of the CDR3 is TGTGCCAGCAGTTTATCCTCCGCGGGGTCCACTGAAGCTTTCTTT.

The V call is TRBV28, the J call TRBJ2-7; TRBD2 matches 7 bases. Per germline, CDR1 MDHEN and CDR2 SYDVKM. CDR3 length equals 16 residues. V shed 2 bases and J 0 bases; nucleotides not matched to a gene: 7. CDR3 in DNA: TGTGCCAGCAGTTTAGGGGGGGTCAGCGCCTCCTACGAGCAGTACTTC. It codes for CASSLGGVSASYEQYF.

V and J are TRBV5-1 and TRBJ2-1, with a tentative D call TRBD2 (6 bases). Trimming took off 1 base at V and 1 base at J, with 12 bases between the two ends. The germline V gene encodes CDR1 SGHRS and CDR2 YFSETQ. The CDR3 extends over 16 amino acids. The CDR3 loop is CASSLYGGVSYNEQFF. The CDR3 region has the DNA TGCGCCAGCAGCTTGTACGGCGGGGTTTCCTACAATGAGCAGTTCTTC.

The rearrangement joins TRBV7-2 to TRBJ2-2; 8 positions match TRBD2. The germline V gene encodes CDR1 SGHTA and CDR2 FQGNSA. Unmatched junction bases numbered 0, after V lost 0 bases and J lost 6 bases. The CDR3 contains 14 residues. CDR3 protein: CASSLAGRAGELFF. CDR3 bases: TGTGCCAGCAGCTTAGCCGGGAGGGCCGGGGAGCTGTTTTTT.

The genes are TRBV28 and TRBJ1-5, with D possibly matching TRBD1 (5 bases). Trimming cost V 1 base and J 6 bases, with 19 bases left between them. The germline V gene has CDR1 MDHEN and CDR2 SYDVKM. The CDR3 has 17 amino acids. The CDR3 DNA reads TGTGCCAGCAGTTTATTGGCGGGCGGGGGACGAGGTCAGCCCCAGCATTTT. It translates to CASSLLAGGGRGQPQHF. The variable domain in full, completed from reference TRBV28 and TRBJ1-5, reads DVKVTQSSRYLVKRTGEKVFLECVQDMDHENMFWYRQDPGLGLRLIYFSYDVKMKEKGDIPEGYSVSREKKERFSLILESASTNQTSMYLCASSLLAGGGRGQPQHFGDGTRLSIL.

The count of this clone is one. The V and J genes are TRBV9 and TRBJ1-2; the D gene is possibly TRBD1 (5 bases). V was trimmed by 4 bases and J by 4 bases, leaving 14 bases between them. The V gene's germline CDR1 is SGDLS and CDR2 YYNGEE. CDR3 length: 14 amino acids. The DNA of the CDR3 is TGTGCCAGCAGCCCCGGAGGGGTTGGCTATGGCTACACCTTC. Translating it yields CASSPGGVGYGYTF.

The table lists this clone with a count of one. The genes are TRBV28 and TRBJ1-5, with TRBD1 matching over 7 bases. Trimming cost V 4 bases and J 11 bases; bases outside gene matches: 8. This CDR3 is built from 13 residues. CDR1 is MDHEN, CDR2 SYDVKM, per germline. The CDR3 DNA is TGTGCCAGCAGTTGGGACAGAAGCAAAGCCCAGCATTTT. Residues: CASSWDRSKAQHF.

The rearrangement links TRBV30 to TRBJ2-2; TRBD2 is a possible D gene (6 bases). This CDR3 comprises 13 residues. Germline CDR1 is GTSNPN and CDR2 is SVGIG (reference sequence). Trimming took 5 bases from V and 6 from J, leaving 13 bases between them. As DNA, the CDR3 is TGTGCCTGGGATCTAGGAGGGCCCGGGGAGCTGTTTTTT. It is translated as CAWDLGGPGELFF.

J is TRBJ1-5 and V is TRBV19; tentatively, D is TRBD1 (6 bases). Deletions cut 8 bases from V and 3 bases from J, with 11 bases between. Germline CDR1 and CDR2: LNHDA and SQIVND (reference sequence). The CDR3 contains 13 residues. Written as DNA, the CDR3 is TGTGCCAGTCAAGGACAGTTCAATCAGCCCCAGCATTTT. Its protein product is CASQGQFNQPQHF.

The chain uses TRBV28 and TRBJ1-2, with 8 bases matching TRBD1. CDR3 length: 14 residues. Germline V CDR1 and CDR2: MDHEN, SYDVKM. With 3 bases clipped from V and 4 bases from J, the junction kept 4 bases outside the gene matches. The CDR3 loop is CASSFPGQVYGYTF. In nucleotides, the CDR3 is TGTGCCAGCAGTTTCCCGGGACAGGTCTATGGCTACACCTTC.

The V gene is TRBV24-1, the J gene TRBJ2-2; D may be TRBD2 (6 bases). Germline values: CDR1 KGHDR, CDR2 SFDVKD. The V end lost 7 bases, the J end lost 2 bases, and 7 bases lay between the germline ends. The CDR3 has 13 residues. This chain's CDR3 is CATRDYNTGELFF. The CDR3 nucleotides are TGTGCCACCAGGGACTACAACACCGGGGAGCTGTTTTTT.

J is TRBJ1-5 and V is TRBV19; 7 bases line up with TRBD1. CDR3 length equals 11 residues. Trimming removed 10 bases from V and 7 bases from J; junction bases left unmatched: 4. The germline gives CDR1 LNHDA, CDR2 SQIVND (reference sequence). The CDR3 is CATGGGQPQHF. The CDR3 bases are TGTGCCACAGGGGGTGGACAGCCCCAGCATTTT.

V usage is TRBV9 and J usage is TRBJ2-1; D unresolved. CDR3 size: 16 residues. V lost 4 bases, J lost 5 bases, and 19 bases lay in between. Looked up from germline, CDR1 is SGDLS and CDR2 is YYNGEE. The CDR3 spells CASSPFYGVRDNEQFF. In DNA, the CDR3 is TGTGCCAGCAGCCCCTTTTACGGAGTCCGGGACAATGAGCAGTTCTTC. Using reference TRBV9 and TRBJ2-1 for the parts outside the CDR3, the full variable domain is DSGVTQTPKHLITATGQRVTLRCSPRSGDLSVYWYQQSLDQGLQFLIQYYNGEERAKGNILERFSAQQFPDLHSELNLSSLELGDSALYFCASSPFYGVRDNEQFFGPGTRLTVL.

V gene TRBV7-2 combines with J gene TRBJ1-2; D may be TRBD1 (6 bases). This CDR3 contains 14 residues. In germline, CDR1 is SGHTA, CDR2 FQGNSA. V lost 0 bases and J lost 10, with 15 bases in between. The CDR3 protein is CASSLARGGSYYTF. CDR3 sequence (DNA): TGTGCCAGCAGCTTAGCAAGGGGGGGCAGTTACTACACCTTC.

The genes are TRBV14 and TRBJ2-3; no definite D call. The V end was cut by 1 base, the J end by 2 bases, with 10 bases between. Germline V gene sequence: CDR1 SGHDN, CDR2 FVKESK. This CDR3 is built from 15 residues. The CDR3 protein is CASSQGFQNTDTQYF. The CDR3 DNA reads TGTGCCAGCAGCCAAGGGTTCCAGAACACAGATACGCAGTATTTT.

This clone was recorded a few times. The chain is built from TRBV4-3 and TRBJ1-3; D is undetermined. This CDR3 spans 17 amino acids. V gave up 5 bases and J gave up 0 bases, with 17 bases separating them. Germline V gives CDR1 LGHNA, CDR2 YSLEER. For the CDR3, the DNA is TGCGCCAGCAGCTCTACAAGTCTAGAGTCCTCTGGAAACACCATATATTTT. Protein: CASSSTSLESSGNTIYF.

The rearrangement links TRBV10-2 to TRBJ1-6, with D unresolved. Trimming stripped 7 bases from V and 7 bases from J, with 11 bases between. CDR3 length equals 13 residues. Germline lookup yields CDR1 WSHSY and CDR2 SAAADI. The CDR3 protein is CASNPRGNSPLHF. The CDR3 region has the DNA TGCGCCAGCAACCCCCGGGGAAATTCACCCCTCCACTTT.